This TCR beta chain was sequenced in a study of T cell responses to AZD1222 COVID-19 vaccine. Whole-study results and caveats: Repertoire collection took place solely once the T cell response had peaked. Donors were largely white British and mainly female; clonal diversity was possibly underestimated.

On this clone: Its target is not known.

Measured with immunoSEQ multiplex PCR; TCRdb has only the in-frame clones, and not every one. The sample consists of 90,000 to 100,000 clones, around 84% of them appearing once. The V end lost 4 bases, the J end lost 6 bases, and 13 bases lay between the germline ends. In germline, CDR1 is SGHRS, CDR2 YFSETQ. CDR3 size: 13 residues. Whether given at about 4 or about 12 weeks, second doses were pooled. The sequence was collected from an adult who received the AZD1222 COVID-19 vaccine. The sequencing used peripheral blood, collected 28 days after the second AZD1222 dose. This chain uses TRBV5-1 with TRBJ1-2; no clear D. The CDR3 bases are TGCGCCAGCAGCGCCCAAGAGGGTCATGGCTACACCTTC. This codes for CASSAQEGHGYTF.